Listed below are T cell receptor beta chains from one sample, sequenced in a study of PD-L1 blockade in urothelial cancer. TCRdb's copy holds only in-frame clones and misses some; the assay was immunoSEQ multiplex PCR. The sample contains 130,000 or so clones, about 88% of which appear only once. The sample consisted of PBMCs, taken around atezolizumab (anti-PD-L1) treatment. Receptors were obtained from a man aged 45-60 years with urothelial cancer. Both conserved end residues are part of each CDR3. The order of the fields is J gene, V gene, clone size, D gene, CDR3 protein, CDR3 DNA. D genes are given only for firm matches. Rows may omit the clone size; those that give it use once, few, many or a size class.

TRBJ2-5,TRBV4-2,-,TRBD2,CASSQDWGRTSGRSNLETQYF,TGTGCCAGCAGCCAAGATTGGGGTAGGACTAGCGGGAGGAGTAATTTGGAGACCCAGTACTTC
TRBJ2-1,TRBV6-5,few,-,CAARGEGNEQFF,TGTGCCGCCAGGGGGGAAGGGAATGAGCAGTTCTTC
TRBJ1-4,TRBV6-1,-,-,CASRKTGGAKEKLFF,TGTGCCAGCAGAAAAACGGGGGGCGCTAAGGAAAAACTGTTTTTT
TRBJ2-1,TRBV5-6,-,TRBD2,CASSSSGGAYNEQFF,TGTGCCAGCAGCTCGAGCGGGGGTGCCTACAATGAGCAGTTCTTC
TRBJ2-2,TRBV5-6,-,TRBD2,CASSLWRERVTGELFF,TGTGCCAGCAGCCTCTGGCGGGAGCGCGTCACCGGGGAGCTGTTTTTT
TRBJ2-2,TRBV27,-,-,CASSFGDTGELFF,TGTGCCAGCAGTTTCGGAGACACCGGGGAGCTGTTTTTT
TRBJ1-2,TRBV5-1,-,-,CASSLTSGGNYGYTF,TGCGCCAGCAGCTTGACTTCGGGGGGTAACTATGGCTACACCTTC
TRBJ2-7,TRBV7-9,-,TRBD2,CASSLAGLAGEQYF,TGTGCCAGCAGCTTAGCGGGACTAGCGGGTGAGCAGTACTTC
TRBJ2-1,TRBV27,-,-,CASSLFVGNEQFF,TGTGCCAGCAGTTTATTCGTCGGCAATGAGCAGTTCTTC
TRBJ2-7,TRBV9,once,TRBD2,CASSRTSGNTYEQYF,TGTGCCAGCAGCAGGACTAGCGGGAACACCTACGAGCAGTACTTC
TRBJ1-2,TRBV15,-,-,CATSRVPANYGYTF,TGTGCCACCAGCAGAGTTCCAGCTAACTATGGCTACACCTTC
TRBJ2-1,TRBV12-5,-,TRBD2,CASGLARTSGSNEQFF,TGTGCTAGTGGTTTGGCTCGGACTAGCGGGAGCAATGAGCAGTTCTTC
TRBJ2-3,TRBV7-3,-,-,CASSLGQGSSTDTQYF,TGTGCCAGCAGCTTAGGGCAGGGATCTAGCACAGATACGCAGTATTTT
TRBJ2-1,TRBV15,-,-,CATSRDNANNEQFF,TGTGCCACCAGCAGAGATAATGCTAACAATGAGCAGTTCTTC
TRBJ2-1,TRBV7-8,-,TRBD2,CASSAVAGPYNEQFF,TGTGCCAGCAGCGCGGTAGCGGGACCCTACAATGAGCAGTTCTTC
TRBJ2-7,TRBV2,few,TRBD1,CASSPGQASYEQYF,TGTGCCAGCAGCCCGGGACAGGCCTCCTACGAGCAGTACTTC
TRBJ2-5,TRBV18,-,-,CASSSGLETQYF,TGTGCCAGCTCTTCAGGGTTAGAGACCCAGTACTTC
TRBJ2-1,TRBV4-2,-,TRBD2,CASSHGGLAGFLGNEQFF,TGTGCCAGCAGCCATGGTGGACTAGCGGGATTCCTCGGGAATGAGCAGTTCTTC
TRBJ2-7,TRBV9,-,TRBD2,CASSTASGRSDEQYF,TGTGCCAGCAGCACCGCTAGCGGGAGGTCCGACGAGCAGTACTTC
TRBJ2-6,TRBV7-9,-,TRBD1,CASSLVIGQGNSGANVLTF,TGTGCCAGCAGCTTAGTAATCGGACAGGGGAATTCTGGGGCCAACGTCCTGACTTTC
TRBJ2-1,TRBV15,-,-,CATSRDLRLYNEQFF,TGTGCCACCAGCAGAGATTTGAGACTCTACAATGAGCAGTTCTTC
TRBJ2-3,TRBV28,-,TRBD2,CAAPSGRGSTDTQYF,TGTGCCGCCCCAAGCGGGCGCGGGAGTACAGATACGCAGTATTTT
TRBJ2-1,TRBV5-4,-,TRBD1,CASRRDRANNEQFF,TGTGCCAGCAGAAGGGACAGGGCCAACAATGAGCAGTTCTTC
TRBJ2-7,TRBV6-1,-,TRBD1,CASSVNRGAYEQYF,TGTGCCAGCAGTGTGAACAGGGGGGCTTACGAGCAGTACTTC
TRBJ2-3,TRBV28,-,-,CASSPLMGGKGTDTQYF,TGTGCCAGCAGCCCCTTGATGGGCGGGAAGGGCACAGATACGCAGTATTTT
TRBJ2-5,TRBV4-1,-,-,CASSQDQSKRETQYF,TGCGCCAGCAGCCAAGATCAAAGCAAGCGGGAGACCCAGTACTTC
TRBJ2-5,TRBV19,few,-,CASSSAAPASQAQYF,TGTGCCAGTAGTAGTGCAGCACCTGCCAGTCAGGCCCAGTACTTC
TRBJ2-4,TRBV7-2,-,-,CASSPRGAKNIQYF,TGTGCCAGCAGCCCCCGGGGGGCCAAAAACATTCAGTACTTC
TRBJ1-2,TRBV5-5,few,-,CASTPTGAYGYTF,TGTGCCAGCACCCCCACAGGCGCCTATGGCTACACCTTC
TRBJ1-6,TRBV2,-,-,CASSRDNSPLHF,TGTGCCAGCAGCCGGGATAATTCACCCCTCCACTTT
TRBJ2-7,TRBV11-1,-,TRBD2,CASSFRTSGSPSYEQYF,TGTGCCAGCAGCTTCCGAACTAGCGGCAGTCCTTCCTACGAGCAGTACTTC
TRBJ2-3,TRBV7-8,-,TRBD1,CASSFQGATDTQYF,TGTGCCAGCAGCTTTCAGGGGGCCACAGATACGCAGTATTTT
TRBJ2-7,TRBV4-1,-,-,CASSHRQTGPGSYEQYF,TGCGCCAGCAGCCACCGACAAACAGGACCGGGCTCCTACGAGCAGTACTTC
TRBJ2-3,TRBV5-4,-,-,CASSFMGAKDTQYF,TGTGCCAGCAGCTTCATGGGGGCAAAAGATACGCAGTATTTT
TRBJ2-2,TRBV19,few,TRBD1,CASSPRDRGNTGELFF,TGTGCCAGTAGTCCCCGGGACAGGGGGAACACCGGGGAGCTGTTTTTT